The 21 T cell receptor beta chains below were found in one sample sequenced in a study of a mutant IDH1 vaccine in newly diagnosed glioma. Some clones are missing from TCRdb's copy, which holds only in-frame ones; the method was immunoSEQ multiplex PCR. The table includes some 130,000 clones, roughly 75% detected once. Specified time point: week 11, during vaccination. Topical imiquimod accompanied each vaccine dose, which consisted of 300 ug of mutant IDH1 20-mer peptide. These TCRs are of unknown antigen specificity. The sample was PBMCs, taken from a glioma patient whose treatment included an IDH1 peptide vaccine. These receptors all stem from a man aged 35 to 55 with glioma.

The CDR3 DNA follows: TGCGCCAGCAGCTTGGCGCTAGCGGGAGGGGAGACCCAGTACTTC. Translation: CASSLALAGGETQYF. The V gene is TRBV5-1, the J gene TRBJ2-5; 12 nucleotides match TRBD2. V lost 0 bases, J lost 5 bases, and 2 bases stayed unmatched. Germline CDR1 reads SGHRS; CDR2 reads YFSETQ. CDR3 size: 15 residues.

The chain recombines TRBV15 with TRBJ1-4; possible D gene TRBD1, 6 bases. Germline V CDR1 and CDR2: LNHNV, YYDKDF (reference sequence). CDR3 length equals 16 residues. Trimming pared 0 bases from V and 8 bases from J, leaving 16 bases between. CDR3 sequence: CATSRDRGRGVEKLFF. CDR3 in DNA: TGTGCCACCAGCAGAGATAGGGGCAGGGGCGTCGAAAAACTGTTTTTT. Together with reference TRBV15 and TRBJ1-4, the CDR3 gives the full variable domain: DAMVIQNPRYQVTQFGKPVTLSCSQTLNHNVMYWYQQKSSQAPKLLFHYYDKDFNNEADTPDNFQSRRPNTSFCFLDIRSPGLGDTAMYLCATSRDRGRGVEKLFFGSGTQLSVL.

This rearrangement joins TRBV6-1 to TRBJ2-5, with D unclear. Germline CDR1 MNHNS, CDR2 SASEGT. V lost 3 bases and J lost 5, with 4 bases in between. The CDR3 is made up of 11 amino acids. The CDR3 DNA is TGTGCCAGCAGTGAGAGGGAGACCCAGTACTTC. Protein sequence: CASSERETQYF.

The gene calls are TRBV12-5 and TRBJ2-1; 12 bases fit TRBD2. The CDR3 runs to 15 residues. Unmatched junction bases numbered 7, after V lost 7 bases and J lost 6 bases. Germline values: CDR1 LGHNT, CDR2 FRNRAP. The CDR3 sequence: CASAPGLAGFNEQFF. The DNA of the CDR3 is TGTGCTAGTGCTCCTGGACTAGCGGGGTTCAATGAGCAGTTCTTC.

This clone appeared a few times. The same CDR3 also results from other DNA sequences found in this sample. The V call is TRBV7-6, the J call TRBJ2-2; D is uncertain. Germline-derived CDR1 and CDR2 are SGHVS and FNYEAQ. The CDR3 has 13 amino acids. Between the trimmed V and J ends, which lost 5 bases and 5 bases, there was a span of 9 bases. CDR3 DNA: TGTGCCAGCAGCCTAACACTTACCGGGGAGCTGTTTTTT. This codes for CASSLTLTGELFF.

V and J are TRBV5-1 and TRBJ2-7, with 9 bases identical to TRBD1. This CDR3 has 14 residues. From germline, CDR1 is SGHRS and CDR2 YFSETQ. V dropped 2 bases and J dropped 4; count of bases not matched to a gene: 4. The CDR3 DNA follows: TGCGCCAGCAGCTTCTACAGGGGGCAGTACGAGCAGTACTTC. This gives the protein CASSFYRGQYEQYF.

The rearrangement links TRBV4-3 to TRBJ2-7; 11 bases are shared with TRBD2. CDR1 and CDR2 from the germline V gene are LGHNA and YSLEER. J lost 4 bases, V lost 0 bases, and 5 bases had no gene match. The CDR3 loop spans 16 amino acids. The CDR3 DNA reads TGCGCCAGCAGCCAAGATCTGGGACTAGCGGCGTACGAGCAGTACTTC. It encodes CASSQDLGLAAYEQYF.

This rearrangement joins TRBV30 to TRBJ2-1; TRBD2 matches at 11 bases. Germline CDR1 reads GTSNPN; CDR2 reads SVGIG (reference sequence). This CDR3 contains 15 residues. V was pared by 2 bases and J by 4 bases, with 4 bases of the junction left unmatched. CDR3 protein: CAWSPGLAVYNEQFF. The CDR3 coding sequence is TGTGCCTGGAGTCCGGGACTAGCGGTATACAATGAGCAGTTCTTC.

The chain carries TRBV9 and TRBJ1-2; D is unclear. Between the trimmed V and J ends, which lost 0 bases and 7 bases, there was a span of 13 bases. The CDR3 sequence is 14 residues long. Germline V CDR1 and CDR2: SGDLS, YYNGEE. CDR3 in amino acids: CASSVGPRAGGYTF. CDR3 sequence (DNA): TGTGCCAGCAGCGTAGGTCCGAGGGCAGGTGGCTACACCTTC. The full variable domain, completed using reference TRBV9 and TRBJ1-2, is DSGVTQTPKHLITATGQRVTLRCSPRSGDLSVYWYQQSLDQGLQFLIQYYNGEERAKGNILERFSAQQFPDLHSELNLSSLELGDSALYFCASSVGPRAGGYTFGSGTRLTVV.

This CDR3 is CASSFTSGGPFNEQFF. Written as DNA, the CDR3 is TGCGCCAGCAGCTTTACTAGCGGGGGGCCTTTTAATGAGCAGTTCTTC. The J gene is TRBJ2-1, the V gene TRBV5-1; 12 positions match TRBD2. Germline V CDR1 and CDR2: SGHRS, YFSETQ. The CDR3 has 16 residues. J lost 7 bases, V lost 2 bases, and 7 bases had no gene match. Based on the CDR3 plus reference TRBV5-1 and TRBJ2-1, the full variable domain is KAGVTQTPRYLIKTRGQQVTLSCSPISGHRSVSWYQQTPGQGLQFLFEYFSETQRNKGNFPGRFSGRQFSNSRSEMNVSTLELGDSALYLCASSFTSGGPFNEQFFGPGTRLTVL.

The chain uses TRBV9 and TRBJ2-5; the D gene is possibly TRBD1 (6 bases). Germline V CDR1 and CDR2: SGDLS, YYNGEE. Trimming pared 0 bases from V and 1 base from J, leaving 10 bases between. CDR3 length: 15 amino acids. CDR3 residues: CASSVGGRTQETQYF. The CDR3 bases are TGTGCCAGCAGCGTAGGGGGGCGGACCCAAGAGACCCAGTACTTC.

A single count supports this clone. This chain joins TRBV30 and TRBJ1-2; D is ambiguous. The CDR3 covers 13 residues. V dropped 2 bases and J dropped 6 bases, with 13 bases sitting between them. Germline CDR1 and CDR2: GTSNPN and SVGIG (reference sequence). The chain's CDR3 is CAWSFRGRDGYTF. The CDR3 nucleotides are TGTGCCTGGAGTTTCCGGGGAAGGGATGGCTACACCTTC.

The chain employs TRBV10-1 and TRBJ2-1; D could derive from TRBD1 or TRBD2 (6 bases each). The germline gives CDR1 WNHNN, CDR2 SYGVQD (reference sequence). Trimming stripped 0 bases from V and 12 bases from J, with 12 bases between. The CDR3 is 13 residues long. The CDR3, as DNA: TGCGCCAGCAGTGAGTCGGTAGGGGGGAGGCAGTTCTTC. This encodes CASSESVGGRQFF.

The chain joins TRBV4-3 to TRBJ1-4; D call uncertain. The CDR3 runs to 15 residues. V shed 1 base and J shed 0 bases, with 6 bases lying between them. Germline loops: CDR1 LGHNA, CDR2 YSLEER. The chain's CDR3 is CASSQGTATNEKLFF. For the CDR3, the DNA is TGCGCCAGCAGCCAAGGAACAGCAACTAATGAAAAACTGTTTTTT.

The CDR3 reads CASVGLAGARFF. As DNA, the CDR3 is TGTGCCAGCGTGGGACTAGCGGGAGCGCGGTTCTTC. This rearrangement joins TRBV2 to TRBJ2-1; TRBD2 agrees at 14 bases. V lost 8 bases and J lost 15; bases outside the gene matches: 6. The CDR3 runs 12 residues. In germline, CDR1 is SNHLY, CDR2 FYNNEI.

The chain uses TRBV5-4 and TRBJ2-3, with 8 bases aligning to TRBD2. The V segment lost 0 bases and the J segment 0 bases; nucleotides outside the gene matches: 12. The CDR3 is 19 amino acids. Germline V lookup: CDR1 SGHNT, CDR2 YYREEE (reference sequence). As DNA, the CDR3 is TGTGCCAGCAGCTTGGCCTTTCGTGGGGCTAGCGGGAGCACAGATACGCAGTATTTT. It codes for CASSLAFRGASGSTDTQYF. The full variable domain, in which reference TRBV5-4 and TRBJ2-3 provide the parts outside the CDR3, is ETGVTQSPTHLIKTRGQQVTLRCSSQSGHNTVSWYQQALGQGPQFIFQYYREEENGRGNFPPRFSGLQFPNYSSELNVNALELDDSALYLCASSLAFRGASGSTDTQYFGPGTRLTVL.

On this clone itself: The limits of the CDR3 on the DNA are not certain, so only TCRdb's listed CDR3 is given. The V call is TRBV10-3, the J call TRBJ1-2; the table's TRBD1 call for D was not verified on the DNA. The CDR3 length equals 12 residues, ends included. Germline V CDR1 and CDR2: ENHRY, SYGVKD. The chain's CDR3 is CAISVGTGSVSF.

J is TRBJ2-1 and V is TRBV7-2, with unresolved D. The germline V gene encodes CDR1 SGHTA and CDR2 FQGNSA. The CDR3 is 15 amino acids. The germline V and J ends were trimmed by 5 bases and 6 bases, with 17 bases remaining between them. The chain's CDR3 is CASSASGLGINEQFF. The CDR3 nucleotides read TGTGCCAGCAGCGCCTCGGGTTTGGGGATCAATGAGCAGTTCTTC.

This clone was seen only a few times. CDR3: CASSRRDRAMNTEAFF. The CDR3 nucleotides are TGTGCCAGCAGCCGGCGGGACAGGGCGATGAACACTGAAGCTTTCTTT. This chain joins TRBV7-8 and TRBJ1-1, with 9 bases that match TRBD1. After removal of 5 bases from V and 0 bases from J, the junction contained 7 bases not matched to a gene. The germline V gene has CDR1 SGHVS and CDR2 FQNEAQ. This CDR3 is 16 amino acids long.

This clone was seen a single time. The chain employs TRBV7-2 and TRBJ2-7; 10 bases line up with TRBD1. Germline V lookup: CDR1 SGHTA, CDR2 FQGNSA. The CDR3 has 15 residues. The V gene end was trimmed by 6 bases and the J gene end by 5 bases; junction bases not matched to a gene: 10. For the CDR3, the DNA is TGTGCCAGCAGTCCCGGGACAGGGGCGGCCGACGAGCAGTACTTC. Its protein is CASSPGTGAADEQYF.

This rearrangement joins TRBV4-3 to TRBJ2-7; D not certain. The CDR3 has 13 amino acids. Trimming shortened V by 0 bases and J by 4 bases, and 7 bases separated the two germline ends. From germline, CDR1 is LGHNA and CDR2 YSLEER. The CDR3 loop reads CASSQDWSYEQYF. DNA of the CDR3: TGCGCCAGCAGCCAAGATTGGAGTTACGAGCAGTACTTC.